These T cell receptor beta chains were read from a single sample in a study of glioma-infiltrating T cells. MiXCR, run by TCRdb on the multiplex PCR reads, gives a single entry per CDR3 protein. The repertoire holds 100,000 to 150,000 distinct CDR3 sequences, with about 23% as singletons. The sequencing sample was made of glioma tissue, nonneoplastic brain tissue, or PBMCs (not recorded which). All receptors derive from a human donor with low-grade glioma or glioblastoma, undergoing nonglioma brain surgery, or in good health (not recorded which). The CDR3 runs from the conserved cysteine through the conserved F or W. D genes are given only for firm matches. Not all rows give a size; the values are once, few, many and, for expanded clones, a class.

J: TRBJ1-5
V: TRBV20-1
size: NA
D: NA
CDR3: CSARENQPQHF
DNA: TGCAGTGCTAGGGAGAATCAGCCCCAGCATTTT

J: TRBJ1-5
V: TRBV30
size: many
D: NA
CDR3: CAWSVGTDQPQHF
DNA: TGTGCCTGGAGTGTAGGGACCGATCAGCCCCAGCATTTT

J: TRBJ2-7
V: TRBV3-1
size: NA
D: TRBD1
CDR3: CASKGQGSYEQYF
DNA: TGTGCCAGCAAGGGACAGGGCTCCTACGAGCAGTACTTC

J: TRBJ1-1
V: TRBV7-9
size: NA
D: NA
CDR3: CASRSRLGHQNTEAFF
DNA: TGTGCCAGCAGAAGCCGACTTGGACACCAGAACACTGAAGCTTTCTTT

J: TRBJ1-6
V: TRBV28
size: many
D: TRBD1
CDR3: CASSSTGGARSYNSPLHF
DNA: TGTGCCAGCAGTTCTACAGGGGGCGCGAGGTCCTATAATTCACCCCTCCACTTT

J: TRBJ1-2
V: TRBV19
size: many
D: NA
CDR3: CASQQGAYGYTF
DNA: TGTGCCAGCCAACAGGGAGCCTATGGCTACACCTTC

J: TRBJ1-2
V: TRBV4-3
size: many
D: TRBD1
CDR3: CASSQLTPGQGGYGYTF
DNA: TGCGCCAGCAGCCAACTTACCCCGGGACAGGGAGGCTATGGCTACACCTTC

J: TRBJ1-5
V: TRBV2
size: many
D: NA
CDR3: CASSDIDSNQPQHF
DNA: TGTGCCAGCAGTGATATCGATAGCAATCAGCCCCAGCATTTT

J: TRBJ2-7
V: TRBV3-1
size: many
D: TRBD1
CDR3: CASSQGTGGYYEQYF
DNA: TGTGCCAGCAGCCAAGGGACAGGGGGATACTACGAGCAGTACTTC

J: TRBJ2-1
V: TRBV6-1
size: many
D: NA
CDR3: CASGDLLSYNEQFF
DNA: TGTGCCAGCGGCGATCTCCTCTCCTACAATGAGCAGTTCTTC

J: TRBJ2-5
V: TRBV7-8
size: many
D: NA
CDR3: CASSLERSRARETQYF
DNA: TGTGCCAGCAGCTTAGAGAGGAGCAGAGCGAGGGAGACCCAGTACTTC

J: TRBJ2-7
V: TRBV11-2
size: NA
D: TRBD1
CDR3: CASSLVFQFPLAGQALYEQYF
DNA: TGTGCCAGCAGCTTAGTCTTTCAATTTCCTTTGGCGGGACAGGCTTTATACGAGCAGTACTTC

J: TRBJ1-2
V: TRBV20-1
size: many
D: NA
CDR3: CSAEAGNYGYTF
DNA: TGCAGTGCCGAAGCAGGAAACTATGGCTACACCTTC

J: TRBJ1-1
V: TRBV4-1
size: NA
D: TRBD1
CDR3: CASSQAPLGQGMAEAFF
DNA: TGCGCCAGCAGCCAAGCGCCATTGGGACAGGGGATGGCTGAAGCTTTCTTT

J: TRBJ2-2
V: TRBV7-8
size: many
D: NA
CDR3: CASRIQQNTGELFF
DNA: TGTGCCAGCAGAATCCAACAGAACACCGGGGAGCTGTTTTTT

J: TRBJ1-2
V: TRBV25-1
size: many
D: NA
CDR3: CASSDPDNIAGGYTF
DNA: TGTGCCAGCAGTGACCCAGACAATATTGCGGGCGGCTACACCTTC

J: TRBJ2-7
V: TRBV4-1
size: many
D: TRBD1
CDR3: CASSPRQGGYEQYF
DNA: TGCGCCAGCAGCCCCCGACAGGGGGGGTACGAGCAGTACTTC

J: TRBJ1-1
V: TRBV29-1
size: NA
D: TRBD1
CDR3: CSWTGGARTEAFF
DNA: TGCAGCTGGACAGGGGGCGCGAGGACTGAAGCTTTCTTT

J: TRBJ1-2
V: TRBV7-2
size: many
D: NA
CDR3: CASSLDPVLVDGYTF
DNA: TGTGCCAGCAGCTTAGATCCAGTCTTGGTGGATGGCTACACCTTC

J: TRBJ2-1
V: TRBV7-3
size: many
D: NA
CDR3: CASSLTSGFQSGYNEQFF
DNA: TGTGCCAGCAGCTTAACGTCCGGCTTTCAAAGTGGGTACAATGAGCAGTTCTTC

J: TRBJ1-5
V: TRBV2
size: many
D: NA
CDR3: CASSVLGSNQPQHF
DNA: TGTGCCAGCAGTGTACTGGGCAGCAATCAGCCCCAGCATTTT

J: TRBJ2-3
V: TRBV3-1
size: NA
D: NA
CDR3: CASSQELVNTQYF
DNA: TGTGCCAGCAGCCAAGAGTTGGTAAATACGCAGTATTTT

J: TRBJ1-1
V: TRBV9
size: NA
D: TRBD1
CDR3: CASSSRTGSSAFF
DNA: TGTGCCAGCAGCTCCCGGACAGGGAGCAGTGCTTTCTTT

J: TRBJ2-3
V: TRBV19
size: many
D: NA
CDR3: CASGTADTQYF
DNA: TGTGCCAGTGGCACCGCCGATACGCAGTATTTT

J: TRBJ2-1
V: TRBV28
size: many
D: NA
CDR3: CASSLQRNEQFF
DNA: TGTGCCAGCAGTCTCCAACGGAATGAGCAGTTCTTC

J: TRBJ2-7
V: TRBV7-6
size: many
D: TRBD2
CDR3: CASSPGLVSYEQYF
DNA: TGTGCCAGCAGCCCGGGACTAGTGTCCTACGAGCAGTACTTC

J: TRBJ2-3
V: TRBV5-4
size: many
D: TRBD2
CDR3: CASSLLGLALDTQYF
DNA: TGTGCCAGCAGCTTGCTAGGACTAGCTTTGGATACGCAGTATTTT

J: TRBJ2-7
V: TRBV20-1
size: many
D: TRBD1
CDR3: CSASADRAPYEQYF
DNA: TGCAGTGCTTCCGCGGACAGGGCCCCCTACGAGCAGTACTTC

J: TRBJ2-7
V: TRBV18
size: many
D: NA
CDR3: CASSPDTSYEQYF
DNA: TGTGCCAGCTCACCTGACACCTCCTACGAGCAGTACTTC

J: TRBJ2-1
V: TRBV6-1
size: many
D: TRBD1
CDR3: CASSPDRDTTYNEQFF
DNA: TGTGCCAGCAGTCCCGACAGGGATACCACTTACAATGAGCAGTTCTTC

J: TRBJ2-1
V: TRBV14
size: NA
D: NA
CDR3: CASSQDRGRQFF
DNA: TGTGCCAGCAGCCAAGACAGGGGTCGGCAGTTCTTC

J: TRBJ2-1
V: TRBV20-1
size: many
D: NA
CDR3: CSACTYNEQFF
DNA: TGCAGTGCCTGCACCTACAATGAGCAGTTCTTC

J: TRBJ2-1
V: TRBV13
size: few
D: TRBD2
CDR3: CASSFYRTSGSHEQFF
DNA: TGTGCCAGCAGCTTTTATCGGACTAGCGGGAGTCATGAGCAGTTCTTC

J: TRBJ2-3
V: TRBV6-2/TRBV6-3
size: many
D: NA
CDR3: CASSWSTDTQYF
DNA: TGTGCCAGCAGTTGGAGCACAGATACGCAGTATTTT

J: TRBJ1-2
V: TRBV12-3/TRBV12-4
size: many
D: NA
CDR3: CASSPKGFGYTF
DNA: TGTGCCAGCAGTCCCAAGGGATTTGGCTACACCTTC

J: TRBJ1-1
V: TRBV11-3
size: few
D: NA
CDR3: CASSPMTRGTEAFF
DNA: TGTGCCAGCAGCCCAATGACACGGGGAACTGAAGCTTTCTTT

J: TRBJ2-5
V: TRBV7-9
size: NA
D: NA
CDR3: CASSSGLETQYF
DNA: TGTGCCAGCAGCTCAGGTTTGGAGACCCAGTACTTC

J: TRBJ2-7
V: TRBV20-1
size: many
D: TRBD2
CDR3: CSAAGTRRHEQYF
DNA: TGCAGTGCGGCCGGGACTAGAAGGCACGAGCAGTACTTC

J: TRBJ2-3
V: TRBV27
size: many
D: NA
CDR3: CASSFHTDTQYF
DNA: TGTGCCAGCAGCTTTCACACAGATACGCAGTATTTT

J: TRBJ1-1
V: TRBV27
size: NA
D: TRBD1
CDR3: CASRWDRDYTAAFF
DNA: TGTGCCAGCAGGTGGGACAGGGATTACACTGCCGCTTTCTTT

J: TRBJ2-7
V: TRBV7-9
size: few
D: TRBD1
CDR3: CASSMGQGTEQYF
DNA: TGTGCCAGCAGCATGGGACAGGGCACCGAGCAGTACTTC

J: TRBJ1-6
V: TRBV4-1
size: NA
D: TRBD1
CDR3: CASNQEQGAQSPLQF
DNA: TGCGCCAGCAACCAAGAACAGGGGGCGCAGTCACCCCTCCAATTT

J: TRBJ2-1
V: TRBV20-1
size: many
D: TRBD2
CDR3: CSARVGPGLAGNNEQFF
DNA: TGCAGTGCGAGAGTAGGGCCCGGACTAGCGGGGAACAATGAGCAGTTCTTC

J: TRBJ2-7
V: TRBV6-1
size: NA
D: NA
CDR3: CASSTPRFLYEQYF
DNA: TGTGCCAGCAGTACCCCCCGGTTCCTATACGAGCAGTACTTC

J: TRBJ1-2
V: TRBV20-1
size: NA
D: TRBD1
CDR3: CSFKGTAAYVYTF
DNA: TGCAGCTTCAAAGGGACAGCGGCTTATGTCTACACCTTC

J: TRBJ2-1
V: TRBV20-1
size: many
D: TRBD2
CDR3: CSAQGLAGVATYNEQFF
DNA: TGCAGTGCTCAGGGACTAGCGGGAGTGGCTACCTACAATGAGCAGTTCTTC

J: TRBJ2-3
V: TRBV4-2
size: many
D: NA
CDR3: CASSQVELFSTDTQYF
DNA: TGTGCCAGCAGCCAAGTAGAACTCTTTAGCACAGATACGCAGTATTTT

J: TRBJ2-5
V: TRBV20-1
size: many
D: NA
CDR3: CSATPVGVQETQYF
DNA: TGCAGTGCTACCCCCGTGGGGGTACAAGAGACCCAGTACTTC